Listed below are T cell receptor beta chains from one sample, sequenced in a study of T-cell memory formation after mild COVID-19. In TCRdb, the 5' RACE reads were re-called with MiXCR into one record per CDR3 protein. Of around 370,000 distinct CDR3 sequences listed, over 20% were seen once; the top ten hold 12%. Sample: PBMCs or a T cell subset sorted from them (not recorded which). These receptors originate from an adult woman who had mild COVID-19 (a few samples of this study predate the infection). Cell type and time point are not known. CDR3s include the opening cysteine and the closing phenylalanine or tryptophan. The order of the fields is clone size, V gene, D gene, J gene, CDR3 DNA, CDR3 protein. A D gene is named only where the DNA matches it firmly. The listing skips clone size in some rows; elsewhere it reads once, few, many or a size class.

clone size: few; V gene: TRBV28; D gene: -; J gene: TRBJ1-1; CDR3 DNA: TGTGCCAGCAGTTTATTGGGGGGTAATGAAGCTTTCTTT; CDR3 protein: CASSLLGGNEAFF
clone size: -; V gene: TRBV3-1; D gene: TRBD1; J gene: TRBJ1-6; CDR3 DNA: TGTGCCAGCAGCCAAGAAGACAGGGATAATTCACCCCTCCACTTT; CDR3 protein: CASSQEDRDNSPLHF
clone size: many; V gene: TRBV4-3; D gene: -; J gene: TRBJ2-2; CDR3 DNA: TGCGCCAGCAGCCCGTCGGATGGGGAGCTGTTTTTT; CDR3 protein: CASSPSDGELFF
clone size: -; V gene: TRBV25-1; D gene: TRBD1; J gene: TRBJ1-6; CDR3 DNA: TGTGCCAGCGAAGGGACAGGGGGCAGAGCACCCCTCCACTTT; CDR3 protein: CASEGTGGRAPLHF
clone size: -; V gene: TRBV5-1; D gene: TRBD1; J gene: TRBJ1-5; CDR3 DNA: TGCGCCAGCAGCCAGGACAGGGGAGATCAGCCCCAGCATTTT; CDR3 protein: CASSQDRGDQPQHF
clone size: few; V gene: TRBV5-1; D gene: -; J gene: TRBJ1-2; CDR3 DNA: TGCGCCAGCAGCCCACGGGGGAGTGGGTTCGTGGAGGATGGCTACACCTTC; CDR3 protein: CASSPRGSGFVEDGYTF
clone size: few; V gene: TRBV25-1; D gene: TRBD2; J gene: TRBJ2-3; CDR3 DNA: TGTGCCAGCAGTGAAGGCGCGGGAGGGCCAAGAGATACGCAGTATTTT; CDR3 protein: CASSEGAGGPRDTQYF
clone size: few; V gene: TRBV5-1; D gene: -; J gene: TRBJ1-2; CDR3 DNA: TGCGCCAGCAGCTTGGGTAGTAGCCACTATGGCTACACCTTC; CDR3 protein: CASSLGSSHYGYTF
clone size: few; V gene: TRBV6-2/TRBV6-3; D gene: -; J gene: TRBJ2-1; CDR3 DNA: TGTGCCAGCAGTTACTCCGTCGTCTTTGACTCCTACAATGAGCAGTTCTTC; CDR3 protein: CASSYSVVFDSYNEQFF
clone size: few; V gene: TRBV6-2/TRBV6-3; D gene: -; J gene: TRBJ2-7; CDR3 DNA: TGTGCCAGAATCGTGGGGGCTAGCGGAACCTACGAGCAGTACTTC; CDR3 protein: CARIVGASGTYEQYF
clone size: -; V gene: TRBV4-1; D gene: TRBD2; J gene: TRBJ2-5; CDR3 DNA: TGCGCCAGCAGCCAAGAGCTCCGGGCTAGCGGGATAGTCCAGTACTTC; CDR3 protein: CASSQELRASGIVQYF
clone size: -; V gene: TRBV9; D gene: -; J gene: TRBJ1-6; CDR3 DNA: TGTGCCAGCAGCGTCCGGGACGGCGTGGATTCACCCCTCCACTTT; CDR3 protein: CASSVRDGVDSPLHF
clone size: -; V gene: TRBV30; D gene: TRBD2; J gene: TRBJ2-1; CDR3 DNA: TGTGCCTGTAGTTCAAGCGGGGGGCCCTACAATGAGCAGTTCTTC; CDR3 protein: CACSSSGGPYNEQFF
clone size: -; V gene: TRBV9; D gene: -; J gene: TRBJ2-3; CDR3 DNA: TGTGCCAGCAGCGTAGACGGGGTCCCAGATACGCAGTATTTT; CDR3 protein: CASSVDGVPDTQYF
clone size: few; V gene: TRBV5-6; D gene: TRBD2; J gene: TRBJ2-7; CDR3 DNA: TGTGCCAGCAGTTCCGGGACTAGCGGGAGTTTCTCCTACGAGCAGTACTTC; CDR3 protein: CASSSGTSGSFSYEQYF
clone size: few; V gene: TRBV27; D gene: -; J gene: TRBJ2-3; CDR3 DNA: TGTGCCAGCAACTTCGCAGATACGCAGTATTTT; CDR3 protein: CASNFADTQYF
clone size: few; V gene: TRBV9; D gene: -; J gene: TRBJ1-1; CDR3 DNA: TGTGCCAGCAGCGTAGTCCCTCCTGGGGGAGTTGGGGCGATGAACACTGAAGCTTTCTTT; CDR3 protein: CASSVVPPGGVGAMNTEAFF
clone size: -; V gene: TRBV11-2; D gene: -; J gene: TRBJ1-5; CDR3 DNA: TGTGCCAGCAGCATTACAGCAGCTAGCAATCAGCCCCAGCATTTT; CDR3 protein: CASSITAASNQPQHF
clone size: few; V gene: TRBV6-1; D gene: TRBD2; J gene: TRBJ2-5; CDR3 DNA: TGTGCCAGCAGTGACCATAGCGGGGGTGGGGAGACCCAGTACTTC; CDR3 protein: CASSDHSGGGETQYF
clone size: -; V gene: TRBV5-1; D gene: -; J gene: TRBJ2-1; CDR3 DNA: TGCGCCAGCAGCCCCGACACGAGCTCCTACAATGAGCAGTTCTTC; CDR3 protein: CASSPDTSSYNEQFF
clone size: -; V gene: TRBV5-1; D gene: -; J gene: TRBJ2-5; CDR3 DNA: TGCGCCAGCAGCTCCGGAGGGTCGGGCTACCAAGAGACCCAGTACTTC; CDR3 protein: CASSSGGSGYQETQYF
clone size: -; V gene: TRBV6-6; D gene: -; J gene: TRBJ2-7; CDR3 DNA: TGTGCCAGCAGTAAACCGGGACCGACAATGAGGGCCTACGAGCAGTACTTC; CDR3 protein: CASSKPGPTMRAYEQYF
clone size: few; V gene: TRBV5-1; D gene: TRBD2; J gene: TRBJ2-1; CDR3 DNA: TGCGCCAGCAGCCCCGGGGGGGTCTGGGGTGAGCAGTTCTTC; CDR3 protein: CASSPGGVWGEQFF
clone size: many; V gene: TRBV20-1; D gene: TRBD1; J gene: TRBJ2-7; CDR3 DNA: TGCAGTGCTAGTAAAGGGGGCGAGGTCGACGAGCAGTACTTC; CDR3 protein: CSASKGGEVDEQYF
clone size: few; V gene: TRBV6-2/TRBV6-3; D gene: -; J gene: TRBJ2-5; CDR3 DNA: TGTGCCAGCAGCCAACAGGGACTGCGAGAGACCCAGTACTTC; CDR3 protein: CASSQQGLRETQYF
clone size: few; V gene: TRBV3-1; D gene: -; J gene: TRBJ1-1; CDR3 DNA: TGTGCCAGCAGCTCCCTAGGAGGGTTGGCTTTCTTT; CDR3 protein: CASSSLGGLAFF
clone size: -; V gene: TRBV15; D gene: -; J gene: TRBJ2-1; CDR3 DNA: TGTGCCACCAGCCCGGGGAGCTACAATGAGCAGTTCTTC; CDR3 protein: CATSPGSYNEQFF
clone size: -; V gene: TRBV2; D gene: -; J gene: TRBJ2-6; CDR3 DNA: TGTGCCAGCAGTGAAGCCGTTCCGGGGGCTTTTGGGGCCAACGTCCTGACTTTC; CDR3 protein: CASSEAVPGAFGANVLTF